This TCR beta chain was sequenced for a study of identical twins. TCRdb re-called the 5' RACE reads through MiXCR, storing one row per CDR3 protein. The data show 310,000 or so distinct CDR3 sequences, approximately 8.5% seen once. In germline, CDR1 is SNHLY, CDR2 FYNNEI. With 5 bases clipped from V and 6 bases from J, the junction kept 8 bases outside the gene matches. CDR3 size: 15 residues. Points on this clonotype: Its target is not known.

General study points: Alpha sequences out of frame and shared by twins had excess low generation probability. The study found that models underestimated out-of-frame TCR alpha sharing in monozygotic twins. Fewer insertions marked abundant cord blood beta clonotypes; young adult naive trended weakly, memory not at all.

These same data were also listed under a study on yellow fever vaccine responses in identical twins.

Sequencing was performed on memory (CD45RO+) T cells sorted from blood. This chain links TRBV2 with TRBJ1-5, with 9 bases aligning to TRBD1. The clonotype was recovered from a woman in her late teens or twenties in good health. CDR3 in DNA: TGTGCCAGCAGTACCGGGGACAGGGCCGGTCAGCCCCAGCATTTT. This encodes CASSTGDRAGQPQHF.